The clone carrying this T cell receptor (beta chain) was seen at least ten times. What it recognizes is unknown. This specimen comes from a study of T-cell reconstitution after alpha-beta-depleted transplantation in children. Study-level results: The main origin of T-cell counts and diversity one year after transplant was newly produced T cells. Expanded graft clones, several hundred of them, were reportedly the source of alpha-beta T cells about two months after transplant.

During its preparation, the TCRbeta library received unique molecular identifiers. TCRdb re-derived calls from the PCR reads in MiXCR, one entry per CDR3 protein. The data contain 90,000 to 100,000 distinct CDR3 sequences, under 25% of them singletons. This CDR3 spans 16 amino acids. V gave up 5 bases and J gave up 5 bases; unmatched junction bases: 14. The V gene's germline CDR1 is MGHRA and CDR2 YSYEKL. The source is a boy aged 2 to 10 with acute lymphoblastic leukemia, due to receive a stem cell transplant. The input for sequencing was PBMCs, taken before TCRalphabeta/CD19-depleted stem cell transplant. The J gene is TRBJ2-5, the V gene TRBV4-1; the match to TRBD2 covers 7 bases. Here the CDR3 DNA reads TGCGCCAGCAGCGACCAGCCTAGCGGTCCGAGGGAGACCCAGTACTTC. Translating it yields CASSDQPSGPRETQYF.